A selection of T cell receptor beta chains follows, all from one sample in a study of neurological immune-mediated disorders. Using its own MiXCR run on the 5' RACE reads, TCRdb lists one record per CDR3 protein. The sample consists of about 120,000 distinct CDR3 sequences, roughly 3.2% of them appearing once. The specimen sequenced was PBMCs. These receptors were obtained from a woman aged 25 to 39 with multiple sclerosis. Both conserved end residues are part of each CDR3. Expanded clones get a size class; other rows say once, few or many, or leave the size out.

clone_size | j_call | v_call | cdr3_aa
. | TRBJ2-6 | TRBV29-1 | CSVQKQGTLSGANVLTF
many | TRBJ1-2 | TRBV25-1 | CASSDSNYGYTF
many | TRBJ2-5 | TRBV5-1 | CASSLAVVRETQYF
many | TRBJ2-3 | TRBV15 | CATSGGLAGNPDTQYF
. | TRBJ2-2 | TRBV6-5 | CASSRQGAGGELFF
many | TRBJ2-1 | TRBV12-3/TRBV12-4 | CASSPEREQFF
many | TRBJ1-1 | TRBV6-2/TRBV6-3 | CASRRVKGNTEAFF
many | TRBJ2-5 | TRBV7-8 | CASNPTSGPGTQYF
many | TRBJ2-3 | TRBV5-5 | CASSLELAADTQYF
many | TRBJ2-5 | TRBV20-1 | CSAPHRVSRTQYF
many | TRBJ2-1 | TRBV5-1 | CASSWDGTASYNEQFF
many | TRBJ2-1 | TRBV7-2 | CASSLSTANNEQFF
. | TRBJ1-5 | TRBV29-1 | CSVADRGDSSKTQNF
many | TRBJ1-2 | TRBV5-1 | CAKPRQRAYSNYGYTF
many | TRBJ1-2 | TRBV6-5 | CASSLVPPGGYGYTF
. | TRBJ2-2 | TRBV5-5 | CASTSAGSSGAGELFF
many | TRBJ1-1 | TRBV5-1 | CASRIQPNTEAFF
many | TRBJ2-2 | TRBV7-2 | CASTQLAGSANTGELFF
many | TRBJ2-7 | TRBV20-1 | CSAERETYEQYF
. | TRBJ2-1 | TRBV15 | CASINNEQFF
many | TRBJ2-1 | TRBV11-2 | CASSFQGARNEQFF
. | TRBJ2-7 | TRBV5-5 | CASSFQAGIGQYF
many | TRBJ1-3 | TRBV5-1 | CASSLVNLQGSSGNTIYF
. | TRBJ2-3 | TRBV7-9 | CASSLQLSTDTQYF
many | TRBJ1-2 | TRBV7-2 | CASSLRGQGRPNYGYTF
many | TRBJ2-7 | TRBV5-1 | CASSLARQGPLEQYF
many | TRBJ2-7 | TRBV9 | CASSPPGGGREQYF
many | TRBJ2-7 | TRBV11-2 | CASSSGTERAYEQYF
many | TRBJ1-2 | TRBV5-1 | CASSGGQGNYGYTF
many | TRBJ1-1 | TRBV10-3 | CAISEAQNTEAFF
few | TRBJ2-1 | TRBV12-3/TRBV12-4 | CASRSQGNRNEQFF
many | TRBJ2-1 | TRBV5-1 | CASSSGLAGYNEQFF
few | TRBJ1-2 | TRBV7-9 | CASSWGTNYGYTF
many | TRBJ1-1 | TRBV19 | CASNLQGANTEAFF
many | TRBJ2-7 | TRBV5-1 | CASSPDSGKRSYEQYF
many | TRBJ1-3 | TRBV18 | CASSPNSARRISGNTIYF
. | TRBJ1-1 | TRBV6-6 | CASSPGQKNTEAFF
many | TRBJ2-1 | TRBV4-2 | CASSSRDRVNEQFF
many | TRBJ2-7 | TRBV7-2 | CASSPRTVSYEQYF
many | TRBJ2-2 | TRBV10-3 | CAIASGESTGELFF
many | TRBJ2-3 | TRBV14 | CASSQNRESTQYF
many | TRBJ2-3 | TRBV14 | CASSPLGKWGATDTQYF
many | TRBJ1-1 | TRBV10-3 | CAIGLNTEAFF
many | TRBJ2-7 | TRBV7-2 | CASMTGGSYEQYF
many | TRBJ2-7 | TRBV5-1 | CASSLDSNLVPYEQYF
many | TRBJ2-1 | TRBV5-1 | CASSLGLAGGPGNEQFF
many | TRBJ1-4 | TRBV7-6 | CASSRRTGSGEKLFF
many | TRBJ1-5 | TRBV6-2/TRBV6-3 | CASSYEDRGGQPQHF
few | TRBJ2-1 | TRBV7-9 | CASSPPDSYYNEQFF
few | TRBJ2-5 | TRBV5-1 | CASSLARGGGETQYF